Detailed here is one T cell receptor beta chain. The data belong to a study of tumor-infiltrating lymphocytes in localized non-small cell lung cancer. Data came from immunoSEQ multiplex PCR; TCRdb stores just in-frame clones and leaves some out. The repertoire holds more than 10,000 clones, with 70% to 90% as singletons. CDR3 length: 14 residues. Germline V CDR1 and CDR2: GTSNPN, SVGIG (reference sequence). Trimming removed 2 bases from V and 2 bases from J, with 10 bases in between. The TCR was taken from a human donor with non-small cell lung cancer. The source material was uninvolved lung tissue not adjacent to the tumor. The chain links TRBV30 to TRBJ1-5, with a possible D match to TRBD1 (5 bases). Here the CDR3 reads CAWSSGLGNQPQHF. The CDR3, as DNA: TGTGCCTGGAGTTCAGGGTTGGGCAATCAGCCCCAGCATTTT.